These 22 T cell receptor beta chains originate from one sample sequenced in a study of T cells after yellow fever vaccination. TCRdb reprocessed the 5' RACE reads with MiXCR, giving one entry per CDR3 protein. The sample has 310,000 or so distinct CDR3 sequences; roughly 6.8% are singletons. This material consisted of PBMCs, taken about 49 days after the first yellow fever vaccination. The source of these receptors is a man aged 18 to 29 who received the YFV17D yellow fever vaccine.

On this clonotype itself: The junction and the germline gene differ at one end; a read error may be behind it. The chain has TRBV29-1 and TRBJ2-1; 7 bases align to TRBD2. CDR3 size: 16 residues. Germline CDR1 reads SQVTM; CDR2 reads ANQGSEA. The CDR3 protein is CRVDSKGGLGYNEQFF. For the CDR3, the DNA is TGCCGCGTTGACAGTAAGGGAGGGTTAGGTTACAATGAGCAGTTCTTC.

The V and J genes are TRBV7-9 and TRBJ2-3; 9 nucleotides line up with TRBD1. V lost 10 bases to trimming and J lost 2 bases; unmatched junction nucleotides: 7. Germline CDR1 and CDR2: SEHNR and FQNEAQ (reference sequence). The CDR3 spans 14 residues. For the CDR3, the DNA is TGTGCCACGTCCGACAGGGGGGCCACAGATACGCAGTATTTT. It encodes CATSDRGATDTQYF.

There are many counts of this clonotype. The V and J genes are TRBV19 and TRBJ2-2; no reliable D call. V was shortened by 3 bases and J by 3 bases, with 8 bases between the two germline ends. CDR1 and CDR2 from the germline V gene are LNHDA and SQIVND (reference sequence). The CDR3 has 14 residues. CDR3 DNA sequence: TGTGCCAGTAGTATTTTAGACCACACCGGGGAGCTGTTTTTT. Its protein is CASSILDHTGELFF.

The V and J genes are TRBV3-1 and TRBJ2-1; D is undetermined. The ends were cut back, 2 bases at V and 5 bases at J, with 4 bases in the middle. Germline CDR1 and CDR2: LGHDT and YNNKEL (reference sequence). The CDR3 has 12 amino acids. As DNA, the CDR3 is TGTGCCAGCAGCCAATGGAACAATGAGCAGTTCTTC. Translating it yields CASSQWNNEQFF.

This clonotype has just a few counts. This chain connects TRBV20-1 to TRBJ2-1; 13 nucleotides line up with TRBD2. The CDR3 spans 15 residues. V was clipped by 5 bases and J by 6 bases; unmatched bases: 7. In germline, CDR1 is DFQATT, CDR2 SNEGSKA (reference sequence). The CDR3 nucleotides are TGCAGTGCTCCACAACTAGCGGGGGGGCCCAATGAGCAGTTCTTC. The encoded protein is CSAPQLAGGPNEQFF.

The rearrangement uses TRBV24-1 and TRBJ2-3, with a tentative D call TRBD1 (6 bases). Deletions cut 3 bases from V and 2 bases from J, with 17 bases between. This CDR3 is built from 17 residues. Germline CDR1 reads KGHDR; CDR2 reads SFDVKD. The chain's CDR3 is CATSDLRSGDTTDTQYF. The CDR3 DNA follows: TGTGCCACCAGTGATCTCCGGTCTGGGGACACCACAGATACGCAGTATTTT.

V gene TRBV19 combines with J gene TRBJ1-5; D gene ambiguous. Per the germline V gene, CDR1 is LNHDA and CDR2 is SQIVND (reference sequence). The CDR3 contains 14 residues. The V and J ends lost 4 bases and 5 bases respectively, with 12 bases between them. This chain's CDR3 is CASSRRARDQPQHF. The CDR3 nucleotides are TGTGCCAGTAGTAGGCGGGCCCGGGATCAGCCCCAGCATTTT.

The table lists this clonotype with many counts. The genes are TRBV14 and TRBJ2-5, with a weak D call TRBD2 (6 bases). Deletions cut 1 base from V and 3 bases from J, with 9 bases between. Germline V gene lookup returns CDR1 SGHDN and CDR2 FVKESK. CDR3 length equals 14 residues. CDR3 sequence (DNA): TGTGCCAGCAGCCAAGGGGACTTAAAAGAGACCCAGTACTTC. This codes for CASSQGDLKETQYF.

In the case of this clonotype: This may come from a read error, since a much larger clone is one base off. The CDR3 nucleotides are TGTGCCAGCAGCGTTAGCGGGGTTACAGATACGCAGTATTTT. It specifies CASSVSGVTDTQYF. The J gene is TRBJ2-3, the V gene TRBV9; the match to TRBD2 covers 8 bases. CDR1 is SGDLS and CDR2 is YYNGEE in the germline V gene. V trimming: 2 bases; J trimming: 3 bases; junction bases outside the gene matches: 2. The CDR3 sequence is 14 residues long. Complete variable domain (other parts from reference TRBV9 and TRBJ2-3): DSGVTQTPKHLITATGQRVTLRCSPRSGDLSVYWYQQSLDQGLQFLIQYYNGEERAKGNILERFSAQQFPDLHSELNLSSLELGDSALYFCASSVSGVTDTQYFGPGTRLTVL.

The gene calls are TRBV7-9 and TRBJ2-7, with a possible D match to TRBD1 (7 bases). CDR1 is SEHNR, CDR2 FQNEAQ, per germline (reference sequence). V was trimmed by 8 bases and J by 3 bases, leaving 14 bases between them. The CDR3 is 13 amino acids. The CDR3 reads CASLYQGGYEQYF. The CDR3 coding sequence is TGTGCCAGCTTATATCAGGGGGGCTACGAGCAGTACTTC.

This clonotype has just a few counts. CDR3: CASSSLGGSGNTIYF. Written as DNA, the CDR3 is TGTGCCAGCAGCTCACTAGGGGGCTCTGGAAACACCATATATTTT. The genes are TRBV7-8 and TRBJ1-3; tentatively, D is TRBD1 (6 bases). This CDR3 region has 15 residues. Germline CDR1 and CDR2: SGHVS and FQNEAQ. V lost 4 bases to trimming and J lost 0 bases, with 10 bases between them.

This sequence joins TRBV18 and TRBJ1-4; D is possibly TRBD1 (6 bases). Germline V gene data show CDR1 as KGHSH and CDR2 as LQKENI. Trimming took off 8 bases at V and 8 bases at J, with 15 bases between the two ends. This CDR3 region has 13 residues. The CDR3 protein is CASGPTGYEKLFF. The CDR3 DNA reads as TGTGCCAGCGGCCCCACAGGGTACGAAAAACTGTTTTTT. The entire variable domain, with the rest obtained from reference TRBV18 and TRBJ1-4, is as follows: NAGVMQNPRHLVRRRGQEARLRCSPMKGHSHVYWYRQLPEEGLKFMVYLQKENIIDESGMPKERFSAEFPKEGPSILRIQQVVRGDSAAYFCASGPTGYEKLFFGSGTQLSVL.

This clonotype was counted between two and nine times. The chain joins TRBV4-3 to TRBJ2-1; D remains unclear. V lost 0 bases and J lost 0, with 9 bases in between. The CDR3 has 16 amino acids. CDR1 is LGHNA and CDR2 is YSLEER in the germline V gene. The chain's CDR3 is CASSQDRLNSYNEQFF. The CDR3, as DNA: TGCGCCAGCAGCCAAGATAGACTGAACTCCTACAATGAGCAGTTCTTC.

This clonotype was found many times. The genes are TRBV6-5 and TRBJ2-3, with D hard to call. V lost 0 bases, J lost 6 bases, and 13 bases lay in between. Germline CDR1 reads MNHEY; CDR2 reads SVGAGI. The CDR3 length is 15 residues. The CDR3 DNA reads TGTGCCAGCAGTTACTCGCCTGTTCGCGCGGATACGCAGTATTTT. It specifies CASSYSPVRADTQYF.

In this sample, this clonotype turned up a few times. The CDR3 reads CASVENEQFF. The CDR3 coding sequence is TGTGCCAGCGTCGAAAATGAGCAGTTCTTC. The chain carries TRBV2 and TRBJ2-1; D not certain. V was trimmed by 8 bases and J by 7 bases, leaving 6 bases between them. CDR3 size: 10 residues. Germline values: CDR1 SNHLY, CDR2 FYNNEI.

The V and J genes are TRBV4-3 and TRBJ2-3; 7 bases agree with TRBD2. CDR3 length equals 18 residues. V lost 8 bases, J lost 2 bases, and 19 bases stayed unmatched. Germline CDR1 reads LGHNA; CDR2 reads YSLEER. The CDR3 DNA sequence: TGCGCCAGCTCTAAGTGGACCCTGAGAGCGGGGCCCACAGATACGCAGTATTTT. Its translation: CASSKWTLRAGPTDTQYF.

Of note for this clonotype: Given a much more abundant clone one base away, this may be a read error. The chain is built from TRBV19 and TRBJ2-3; 10 bases line up with TRBD2. V shed 5 bases and J 10 bases; nucleotides not matched to a gene: 15. CDR1 and CDR2 from the germline V gene are LNHDA and SQIVND (reference sequence). CDR3 length: 16 amino acids. The CDR3 sequence: CASSLPVAGGLNSQYF. CDR3 bases: TGTGCCAGTAGTCTCCCCGTAGCGGGGGGTCTAAATTCGCAGTATTTT.

There are many counts of this clonotype. The gene calls are TRBV6-2 or TRBV6-3 and TRBJ2-3; a weak D match, TRBD2 (5 bases). Trimming took off 11 bases at V and 1 base at J, with 10 bases between the two ends. CDR3 length: 12 amino acids. Germline CDR1 is MNHEY and CDR2 is SVGEGT. CDR3 sequence reads: CASRRGTDTQYF. Here the CDR3 DNA reads TGTGCCTCCAGGCGGGGCACAGATACGCAGTATTTT.

The CDR3 DNA reads TGCAGTGCTAGGGTGGGAGCGAACACCGGGGAGCTGTTTTTT. This gives the protein CSARVGANTGELFF. The chain links TRBV20-1 to TRBJ2-2; TRBD2 is a possible D gene (5 bases). The CDR3 covers 14 residues. Germline CDR1 is DFQATT and CDR2 is SNEGSKA (reference sequence). Deletions cut 3 bases from V and 0 bases from J, with 8 bases between.

In regard to this clonotype: The junction does not match germline at one end; this may be a read error. This chain links TRBV7-9 with TRBJ1-1; D perhaps matches TRBD1 (5 bases). The germline V gene encodes CDR1 SEHNR and CDR2 FQNEAQ (reference sequence). The CDR3 consists of 13 residues. The CDR3 here is CASGGGKNTEAFF. In nucleotides, the CDR3 is TGTGCCAGCGGGGGAGGGAAGAACACCGAAGCTTTCTTT. Using reference TRBV7-9 and TRBJ1-1 for the parts outside the CDR3, the full variable domain is DTGVSQNPRHKITKRGQNVTFRCDPISEHNRLYWYRQTLGQGPEFLTYFQNEAQLEKSRLLSDRFSAERPKGSFSTLEIQRTEQGDSAMYLCASGGGKNTEAFFGQGTRLTVV.

This clonotype came up a few times. The J gene is TRBJ2-5, the V gene TRBV27; the match to TRBD1 covers 8 bases. Germline V gene lookup returns CDR1 MNHEY and CDR2 SMNVEV (reference sequence). CDR3 length: 14 amino acids. J gave up 4 bases and V 5 bases, and 6 bases lay outside the gene matches. The CDR3 DNA reads TGTGCCAGCAGTGTTACAGGGGGGCGAGAGACCCAGTACTTC. It codes for CASSVTGGRETQYF.

This clonotype was seen more than once but under ten times. The chain is built from TRBV29-1 and TRBJ1-1; D possibly corresponds to TRBD1 (6 bases). The CDR3 is 13 residues long. Looked up from germline, CDR1 is SQVTM and CDR2 is ANQGSEA. With 2 bases removed from V and 4 bases from J, the gap between germline ends came to 11 bases. The CDR3 spells CSVETGTGTEAFF. DNA for the CDR3: TGCAGCGTTGAAACAGGGACTGGCACTGAAGCTTTCTTT.